The rows below give T cell receptor beta chains drawn from one sample of a study of T cells in Graves' hyperthyroidism and ophthalmopathy. MiXCR was run by TCRdb on the multiplex PCR reads, yielding one entry per CDR3 protein. Among 220,000 or so distinct CDR3 sequences listed, roughly 15% were seen once. The material sequenced was blood. The receptors were gathered from a woman aged 18-35 years with Graves' ophthalmopathy. The CDR3 runs from the conserved cysteine through the conserved F or W.

TRBJ2-7 | TRBV11-2 | CASSLAASGSGHEQYF
TRBJ2-1 | TRBV27 | CASSLSIPGGPNEQFF
TRBJ2-5 | TRBV5-8 | CASSFPTGSRETQYF
TRBJ2-1 | TRBV7-9 | CASSLELAGGVGNEQFF
TRBJ1-2 | TRBV7-2 | CASSKRVGGNYGYTF
TRBJ2-5 | TRBV6-1 | CASRRRDSGTETQYF
TRBJ2-5 | TRBV30 | CATRGAFPTQYF
TRBJ1-1 | TRBV18 | CASSLFPGQGGDSEAFF
TRBJ2-2 | TRBV30 | CAWTENTGELFF
TRBJ2-1 | TRBV7-2 | CASSLVGRGAYNEQFF
TRBJ2-1 | TRBV5-1 | CASSLISGSSYNEQFF
TRBJ2-7 | TRBV11-2 | CASSLGVSYEQYF
TRBJ2-3 | TRBV2 | CASSVRTSGFNRKGTDTQYF
TRBJ2-7 | TRBV4-2 | CASSQDWGESSYEQYF
TRBJ1-2 | TRBV11-2 | CASSFQGHNGYTF
TRBJ2-5 | TRBV15 | CATSRDNRETQYF
TRBJ1-1 | TRBV11-2 | CASSLAFGGEAFF
TRBJ1-2 | TRBV28 | CASSSGSDYGYTF
TRBJ2-1 | TRBV11-2 | CASSTRGLAGGPPSYNEQFF
TRBJ2-7 | TRBV4-1 | CASSQGLPYEQYF
TRBJ2-1 | TRBV6-4 | CASSGEGDNDEQFF
TRBJ2-2 | TRBV6-1 | CASSLILAGGIVRTGELFF
TRBJ2-3 | TRBV5-1 | CASSSSRDRGTDTQYF
TRBJ2-1 | TRBV29-1 | CSVGETSGRYEQFF
TRBJ2-5 | TRBV6-5 | CASSYSRGTQYF